This entry lists 3 T cell receptor beta chains sequenced from one sample in a study of blood T cell repertoires in COVID-19. Assay used: immunoSEQ multiplex PCR; TCRdb lists only in-frame clones, some missing. This table has 85,000 to 100,000 clones, roughly 80% appearing once. Sequencing input: peripheral blood. Every receptor here comes from an elderly man with COVID-19, enrolled during active disease.

This sequence joins TRBV10-3 and TRBJ2-2; 15 nucleotides align to TRBD2. The J segment lost 3 bases and the V segment lost 10 bases, leaving 9 bases of the junction unmatched. This CDR3 comprises 17 residues. The germline gives CDR1 ENHRY, CDR2 SYGVKD. This CDR3 reads CATPRTSGGADTGELFF. CDR3 sequence (DNA): TGTGCCACCCCCCGGACTAGCGGGGGGGCCGACACCGGGGAGCTGTTTTTT.

The chain uses TRBV30 and TRBJ1-1; weak D call: TRBD1 (5 bases). This CDR3 region has 11 residues. The germline CDR1 and CDR2 sequences are GTSNPN and SVGIG (reference sequence). V lost 7 bases to trimming and J lost 7 bases, with 13 bases between them. For the CDR3, the DNA is TGTGCCTCTGGATGGGGCTTTGAAGCTTTCTTT. Translating it yields CASGWGFEAFF.

The V call is TRBV19, the J call TRBJ2-3, with 7 bases identical to TRBD1. The V and J ends lost 6 bases and 1 base, in that order; junction bases with no gene match: 4. There are 14 residues in the CDR3. Germline CDR1 and CDR2: LNHDA and SQIVND (reference sequence). Here the CDR3 DNA reads TGTGCCAGTAGCAACAGGGGACGCACAGATACGCAGTATTTT. This gives the protein CASSNRGRTDTQYF.